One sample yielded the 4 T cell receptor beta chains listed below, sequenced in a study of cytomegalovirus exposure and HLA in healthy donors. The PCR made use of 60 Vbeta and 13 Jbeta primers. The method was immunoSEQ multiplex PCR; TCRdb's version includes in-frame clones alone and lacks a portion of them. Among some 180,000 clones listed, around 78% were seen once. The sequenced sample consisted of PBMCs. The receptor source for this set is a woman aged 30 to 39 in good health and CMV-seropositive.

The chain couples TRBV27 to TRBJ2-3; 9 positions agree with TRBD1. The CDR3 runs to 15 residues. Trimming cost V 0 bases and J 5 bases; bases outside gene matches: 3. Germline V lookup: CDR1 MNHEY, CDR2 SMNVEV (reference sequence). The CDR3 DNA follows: TGTGCCAGCAGTTTATCGGACAGGGGAAGAGATACGCAGTATTTT. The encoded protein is CASSLSDRGRDTQYF.

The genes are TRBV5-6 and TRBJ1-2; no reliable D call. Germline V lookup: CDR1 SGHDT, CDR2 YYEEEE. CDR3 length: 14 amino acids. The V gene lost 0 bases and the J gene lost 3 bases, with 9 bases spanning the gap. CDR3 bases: TGTGCCAGCAGCTTGGCATCAGTCTACTATGGCTACACCTTC. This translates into CASSLASVYYGYTF.

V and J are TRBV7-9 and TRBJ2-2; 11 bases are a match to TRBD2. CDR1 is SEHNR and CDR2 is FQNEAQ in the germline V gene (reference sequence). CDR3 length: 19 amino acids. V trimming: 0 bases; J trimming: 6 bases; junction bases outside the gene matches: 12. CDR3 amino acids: CASSLAKRTSGRHAGELFF. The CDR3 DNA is TGTGCCAGCAGCTTAGCAAAAAGGACTAGCGGGCGCCACGCCGGGGAGCTGTTTTTT.

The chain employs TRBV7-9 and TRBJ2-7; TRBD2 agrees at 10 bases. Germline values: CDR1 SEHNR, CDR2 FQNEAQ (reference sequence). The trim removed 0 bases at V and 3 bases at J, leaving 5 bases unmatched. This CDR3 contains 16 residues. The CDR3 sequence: CASSLAPGLASYEQYF. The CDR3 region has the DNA TGTGCCAGCAGCTTAGCGCCGGGACTAGCGAGCTACGAGCAGTACTTC.